Listed below are T cell receptor beta chains from one sample, sequenced in a study of vaccination and CD4 T cells after COVID-19. No antigens are known for them. From the PCR reads, TCRdb called clonotypes with MiXCR, one entry per CDR3 protein. The sample lists around 10,000 distinct CDR3 sequences; about 38% were seen once. The specimen sequenced was CD4+ T cells from blood, cultured in vitro. These receptors all come from a human donor in good health. Each CDR3 is given without its conserved first and last residue. A D gene is named only where the DNA matches it firmly. A clone size is listed for some rows: how often the clone was seen (once, few, many), or a class if it is expanded.

V: TRBV14; size: once; J: TRBJ2-7; D: TRBD2; CDR3: ASSPNSLAGRREQY
V: TRBV20-1; size: -; J: TRBJ1-5; D: -; CDR3: SARRSNQPQH
V: TRBV20-1; size: -; J: TRBJ1-2; D: -; CDR3: SARLPGQTNYGYT
V: TRBV7-2; size: -; J: TRBJ1-2; D: TRBD1; CDR3: ASTVGTGYGHGYT
V: TRBV6-1; size: medium-sized; J: TRBJ1-1; D: -; CDR3: ASSSPGGVEAF
V: TRBV27; size: -; J: TRBJ2-1; D: TRBD2; CDR3: ASSQLYGLTSGRFNEQF
V: TRBV7-3; size: -; J: TRBJ2-1; D: -; CDR3: ASSWTQSSYNEQF
V: TRBV19; size: few; J: TRBJ1-2; D: TRBD1; CDR3: ASSQPVWGTGDYGYT
V: TRBV15; size: -; J: TRBJ2-7; D: TRBD1; CDR3: ATSRGGQGEYHEQY
V: TRBV7-9; size: -; J: TRBJ2-1; D: -; CDR3: ASRGVNEQF
V: TRBV28; size: few; J: TRBJ2-1; D: TRBD2; CDR3: ASSFIGLAGSTWL
V: TRBV28; size: few; J: TRBJ2-5; D: TRBD2; CDR3: ASSPMALAGRETQY
V: TRBV7-8; size: few; J: TRBJ1-5; D: -; CDR3: ASSLGIPPQH
V: TRBV9; size: -; J: TRBJ2-7; D: -; CDR3: ASSVGEPSYEQY
V: TRBV7-9; size: -; J: TRBJ2-7; D: -; CDR3: ASSLATGEQY
V: TRBV28; size: -; J: TRBJ1-1; D: -; CDR3: ASSPQDHGGAF
V: TRBV19; size: -; J: TRBJ1-3; D: -; CDR3: AADEGSGNTIY
V: TRBV24-1; size: -; J: TRBJ2-7; D: -; CDR3: ATSERVVHEQY
V: TRBV20-1; size: -; J: TRBJ2-7; D: TRBD2; CDR3: SASLLAGDLGEQY
V: TRBV5-1; size: -; J: TRBJ2-7; D: -; CDR3: ASSLQGSEQY
V: TRBV4-3; size: -; J: TRBJ2-7; D: -; CDR3: ASSQSGGPTYEQY
V: TRBV6-2/TRBV6-3; size: -; J: TRBJ2-5; D: TRBD1; CDR3: ASSYGSTGGQETQY
V: TRBV11-1; size: once; J: TRBJ2-1; D: -; CDR3: ASSLAHRDPGNEQF
V: TRBV20-1; size: few; J: TRBJ1-5; D: TRBD1; CDR3: SAARDRLGQPQH
V: TRBV28; size: -; J: TRBJ2-1; D: -; CDR3: ASSLPGLPPDSEQF
V: TRBV11-2; size: -; J: TRBJ2-3; D: -; CDR3: ASSLTAGLSTDTQY
V: TRBV19; size: -; J: TRBJ2-5; D: -; CDR3: ASSPVAQETQY
V: TRBV20-1; size: few; J: TRBJ2-7; D: TRBD1; CDR3: SASQWKGQGIPEQY
V: TRBV6-1; size: few; J: TRBJ2-6; D: TRBD1; CDR3: ASSNTGDPSGANVLT
V: TRBV4-2; size: -; J: TRBJ1-2; D: -; CDR3: ASSQDRGTGDGYT
V: TRBV28; size: -; J: TRBJ1-1; D: -; CDR3: ASSLLRGLMNTEAF
V: TRBV27; size: few; J: TRBJ2-1; D: -; CDR3: ASSGLFYNEQF